This T cell receptor (beta chain) was recorded in a study of breast tumors, draining lymph nodes, adjacent tissues. TCRdb fed the multiplex PCR reads into MiXCR, producing one record per CDR3 protein. The sample holds more than 250,000 distinct CDR3 sequences, roughly 30% seen once. On this clonotype itself: Its antigen is undetermined. It may be a read error: a sequence one base away is much more abundant.

Whole-study findings and limits: Data fit most tumor T cells coming from lymph node, expanding in tumor. Tumor TCR diversity was below lymph nodes but above nontumor tissue.

The length of the CDR3 is 16 residues. Germline V gene sequence: CDR1 LGHNT, CDR2 FRNRAP. Axillary draining lymph nodes of breast cancer patients supplied the node samples. The specimen was axillary lymph node tissue. The receptor comes from a female donor with breast cancer. Some clones in this sample may be carry-over from other donors' samples. The V and J genes are TRBV12-5 and TRBJ2-3, with D unresolved. The end of the DNA fits TRBJ1-5 better, so the J call may be wrong. CDR3 sequence: CASGFSGRSVTDTQHF. CDR3 DNA: TGTGCTAGTGGTTTTAGCGGGAGGAGCGTCACAGATACGCAGCATTTT.